These T cell receptor beta chains were read from a single sample in a study of CXCR3-negative and CXCR3-positive naive CD8 T cells. With the 5' RACE reads reprocessed, TCRdb shows one record per CDR3 protein and no DNA. The sample shows about 84,000 distinct CDR3 sequences, and 0.55% to 0.8% sits with its ten largest clones. Sequencing was done on a sample of naive CXCR3+ CD8+ T cells from blood. The receptors were gathered from a human donor in good health. Some clones in this sample may be carry-over from other donors' samples. The CDR3 runs from the conserved cysteine through the conserved F or W.

TRBV9	TRBJ2-7	CASSVEDRAYEQYF
TRBV5-1	TRBJ2-1	CASSLGFSGGTNEQFF
TRBV7-6	TRBJ2-3	CASSTEVPDTQYF
TRBV28	TRBJ2-7	CASSLPYGNEQYF
TRBV28	TRBJ2-3	CASSLSRALTDTQYF
TRBV7-8	TRBJ1-6	CASSFPGGGSGSYNSPLHF
TRBV6-5	TRBJ2-7	CASSYSMRYEQYF
TRBV4-1	TRBJ2-4	CASSQVSLAKNIQYF
TRBV6-5	TRBJ2-5	CASSSGETQYF
TRBV4-1	TRBJ1-5	CASSSVAGQPQHF
TRBV12-3/TRBV12-4	TRBJ2-3	CASSGLGDQSTDTQYF
TRBV12-3/TRBV12-4	TRBJ2-7	CASSLGGGPSYEQYF
TRBV7-8	TRBJ2-5	CGSGQTQETQYF
TRBV6-2/TRBV6-3	TRBJ2-1	CASPPVPGNGLAGRITYNEQFF
TRBV24-1	TRBJ1-2	CATSAASDGYTF
TRBV11-2	TRBJ2-5	CASSLGTSGGRETQYF
TRBV7-2	TRBJ2-1	CASSSRGSYNEQFF
TRBV29-1	TRBJ2-3	CSVEFSSLAGSTDTQYF
TRBV6-2/TRBV6-3	TRBJ2-7	CASSYSRERGSHEQYF
TRBV4-1	TRBJ1-1	CASSQGSRGLSTEAFF
TRBV28	TRBJ1-5	CASSLSEDRIYSNQPQHF
TRBV12-3/TRBV12-4	TRBJ1-4	CASSATGGPNEKLFF
TRBV4-1	TRBJ2-7	CASSQEVTSGEYEQYF
TRBV11-2	TRBJ2-7	CASSLEASGGSSYEQYF
TRBV5-6	TRBJ2-1	CASRDPRWAEQFF
TRBV13	TRBJ2-1	CASSLAGESHEQFF
TRBV4-3	TRBJ1-5	CASSRGGSSNQPQHF
TRBV29-1	TRBJ2-5	CSVEPPGLELETQYF
TRBV5-1	TRBJ2-2	CASSWKSGELFF
TRBV20-1	TRBJ2-7	CSAQWAGYGSYEQYF
TRBV7-2	TRBJ1-4	CASSPTRTGGGEKLFF
TRBV7-9	TRBJ1-5	CASSPPGVSNQPQHF
TRBV9	TRBJ2-5	CASSPFSGRAEETQYF
TRBV28	TRBJ2-5	CASSRGRLQETQYF
TRBV7-8	TRBJ1-5	CASSFSRRIGNQPQHF
TRBV6-2/TRBV6-3	TRBJ2-1	CASSLDGTGFYNEQFF
TRBV4-2	TRBJ2-7	CASSQKTGEFYEQYF